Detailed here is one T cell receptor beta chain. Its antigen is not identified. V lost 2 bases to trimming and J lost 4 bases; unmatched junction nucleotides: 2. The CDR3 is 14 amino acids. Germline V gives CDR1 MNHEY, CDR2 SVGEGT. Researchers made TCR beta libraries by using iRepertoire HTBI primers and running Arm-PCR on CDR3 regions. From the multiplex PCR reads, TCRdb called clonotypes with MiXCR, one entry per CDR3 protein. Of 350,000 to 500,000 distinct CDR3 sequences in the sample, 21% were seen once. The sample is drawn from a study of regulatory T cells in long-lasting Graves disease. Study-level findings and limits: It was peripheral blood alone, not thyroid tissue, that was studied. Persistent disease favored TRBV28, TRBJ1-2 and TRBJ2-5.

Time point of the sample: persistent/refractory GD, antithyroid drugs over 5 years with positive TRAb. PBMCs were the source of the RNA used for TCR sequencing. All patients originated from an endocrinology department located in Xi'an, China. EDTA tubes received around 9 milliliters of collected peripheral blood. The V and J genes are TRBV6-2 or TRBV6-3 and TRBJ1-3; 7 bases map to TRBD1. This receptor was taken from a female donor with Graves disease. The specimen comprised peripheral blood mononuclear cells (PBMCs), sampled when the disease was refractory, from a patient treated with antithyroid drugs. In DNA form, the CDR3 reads TGTGCCAGCAGTTACACAGGGGCGGGAAACACCATATATTTT. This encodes CASSYTGAGNTIYF.